The 24 T cell receptor beta chains listed next were all sequenced from one sample in a study of CD8 T cells in Susac syndrome. The RNA input was roughly 0.45 to 1 ug, and it was reverse transcribed with random hexamers. TCRdb itself ran the immunoSEQ multiplex PCR reads through MiXCR, one entry per CDR3 protein. The sample holds just over 300,000 distinct CDR3 sequences; approximately 90% are singletons and the top ten take over 0.065%. Sequencing input: CD4+ T cells from PBMCs. The receptors here all came from a human donor with multiple sclerosis.

In this sample, this clonotype turned up a few times. This rearrangement joins TRBV4-2 to TRBJ2-2; a weak D match, TRBD1 (5 bases). In germline, CDR1 is LGHNA, CDR2 YNFKEQ. The CDR3 is made up of 15 amino acids. Trimming took off 0 bases at V and 2 bases at J, with 7 bases between the two ends. The CDR3, as DNA: TGTGCCAGCAGCCAAGATGGGGCTAACACCGGGGAGCTGTTTTTT. This sequence encodes CASSQDGANTGELFF.

The V and J genes are TRBV20-1 and TRBJ2-1; the D gene is possibly TRBD1 (6 bases). The CDR3 loop spans 16 amino acids. The germline V gene has CDR1 DFQATT and CDR2 SNEGSKA (reference sequence). V shed 6 bases and J shed 0 bases, with 18 bases lying between them. The CDR3 bases are TGCAGTGCCAGGCGCACGGTGGGGGCCTCCTACAATGAGCAGTTCTTC. It encodes CSARRTVGASYNEQFF.

The chain combines TRBV11-2 with TRBJ2-2; TRBD2 matches at 7 bases. The CDR3 is 15 residues long. Germline V CDR1 and CDR2: SGHAT, FQNNGV. The V and J ends lost 2 bases and 5 bases, in that order; junction bases with no gene match: 5. CDR3 DNA sequence: TGTGCCAGCAGCTTACTAGCGGTGGGGACCGGGGAGCTGTTTTTT. Amino acids: CASSLLAVGTGELFF.

The V and J genes are TRBV20-1 and TRBJ1-5; TRBD1 is a possible D gene (6 bases). Germline-derived CDR1 and CDR2 are DFQATT and SNEGSKA (reference sequence). This CDR3 spans 14 amino acids. V was cut by 3 bases and J by 3 bases, with 12 bases left in between. The CDR3 spells CSASRQVANQPQHF. CDR3 nucleotide sequence: TGCAGTGCTAGTCGACAGGTTGCCAATCAGCCCCAGCATTTT.

This clonotype appeared once. This chain uses TRBV14 with TRBJ1-1; D is uncertain. Trimming removed 5 bases at V and 7 bases at J, with 14 bases between. This CDR3 comprises 13 residues. Germline-derived CDR1 and CDR2 are SGHDN and FVKESK. In DNA, the CDR3 is TGTGCCAGCAGCGGACGACACGAGGGTGAAGCTTTCTTT. Translating gives CASSGRHEGEAFF.

The chain uses TRBV10-3 and TRBJ1-5, with unresolved D. Germline V gene sequence: CDR1 ENHRY, CDR2 SYGVKD. V was cut by 3 bases and J by 0 bases, with 6 bases left in between. This CDR3 contains 14 residues. The CDR3 sequence: CAISDISSNQPQHF. The DNA of the CDR3 is TGTGCCATCAGTGACATCTCTAGCAATCAGCCCCAGCATTTT.

This chain links TRBV29-1 with TRBJ2-3; D is possibly TRBD1 (6 bases). CDR1 and CDR2 (germline): SQVTM, ANQGSEA. V was shortened by 6 bases and J by 6 bases, with 16 bases between the two germline ends. CDR3 size: 13 residues. This CDR3 is CSVLEGGDDTQYF. CDR3 sequence (DNA): TGCAGCGTATTGGAAGGGGGAGACGATACGCAGTATTTT.

This rearrangement joins TRBV6-5 to TRBJ1-2, with D unresolved. This CDR3 comprises 15 residues. The germline V gene encodes CDR1 MNHEY and CDR2 SVGAGI. Trimming stripped 4 bases from V and 0 bases from J, with 12 bases between. The CDR3 reads CASSSPGVSNYGYTF. CDR3 coding DNA: TGTGCCAGCAGTTCCCCAGGAGTCTCTAACTATGGCTACACCTTC.

The chain joins TRBV6-2 or TRBV6-3 to TRBJ1-1; D is ambiguous. V was trimmed by 2 bases and J by 1 base, leaving 8 bases between them. The germline V gene encodes CDR1 MNHEY and CDR2 SVGEGT. The CDR3 is made up of 14 amino acids. CDR3 amino acids: CASSYPQTNTEAFF. The CDR3 DNA reads as TGTGCCAGCAGTTACCCACAGACGAACACTGAAGCTTTCTTT.

The rearrangement links TRBV7-9 to TRBJ1-1, with TRBD1 as a possible D gene (6 bases). The CDR3 spans 15 residues. Deletions cut 7 bases from V and 0 bases from J, with 15 bases between. The germline CDR1 and CDR2 sequences are SEHNR and FQNEAQ (reference sequence). The chain's CDR3 is CASTPQGQLNTEAFF. The CDR3 nucleotides read TGTGCCAGCACCCCTCAAGGACAGTTGAACACTGAAGCTTTCTTT.

The V call is TRBV20-1, the J call TRBJ1-4; 7 positions agree with TRBD1. The CDR3 runs 11 residues. The ends lost 6 bases at V and 8 bases at J; junction bases unmatched: 3. The germline CDR1 and CDR2 sequences are DFQATT and SNEGSKA (reference sequence). The CDR3 DNA follows: TGCAGTGCACAGGGGACGGAAAAACTGTTTTTT. Its protein is CSAQGTEKLFF.

The chain joins TRBV7-8 to TRBJ2-5; 8 bases match TRBD2. The CDR3 covers 15 residues. V gave up 4 bases and J gave up 5 bases; unmatched junction bases: 9. CDR1 SGHVS and CDR2 FQNEAQ come from the germline V gene. The CDR3 nucleotides are TGTGCCAGCAGCTCACCCGGGGGGGCCGGGGAGACCCAGTACTTC. Translating gives CASSSPGGAGETQYF.

This rearrangement joins TRBV29-1 to TRBJ2-7; D gene uncertain. CDR1 and CDR2 from the germline V gene are SQVTM and ANQGSEA. This CDR3 is built from 12 residues. Trimming shortened V by 4 bases and J by 5 bases, and 12 bases separated the two germline ends. The CDR3 protein is CSVAAQRNEQYF. As DNA, the CDR3 is TGCAGCGTTGCGGCCCAGCGAAACGAGCAGTACTTC.

The chain uses TRBV7-9 and TRBJ1-1; D unresolved. The CDR3 spans 14 residues. V was shortened by 4 bases and J by 5 bases, with 14 bases between the two germline ends. The V gene's germline CDR1 is SEHNR and CDR2 FQNEAQ (reference sequence). CDR3 sequence (DNA): TGTGCCAGCAGCTCCAGAGGCGTGGGTACTGAAGCTTTCTTT. This translates into CASSSRGVGTEAFF.

This clonotype is a singleton in its sample. V is TRBV29-1 and J is TRBJ1-2; D unclear. The CDR3 is 11 residues long. V lost 4 bases, J lost 4 bases, and 7 bases lay in between. Per the germline V gene, CDR1 is SQVTM and CDR2 is ANQGSEA. CDR3 bases: TGCAGCGTTGGTTATGGCTATGGCTACACCTTC. It specifies CSVGYGYGYTF. Full variable domain (outside the CDR3, taken from reference TRBV29-1 and TRBJ1-2): SAVISQKPSRDICQRGTSLTIQCQVDSQVTMMFWYRQQPGQSLTLIATANQGSEATYESGFVIDKFPISRPNLTFSTLTVSNMSPEDSSIYLCSVGYGYGYTFGSGTRLTVV.

This chain joins TRBV7-9 and TRBJ2-3, with 7 bases aligning to TRBD2. The CDR3 sequence is 16 residues long. V shed 5 bases, J shed 2 bases, and the junction held 10 bases outside the gene matches. Germline assignment: CDR1 SEHNR and CDR2 FQNEAQ (reference sequence). The CDR3 is CASSLHGLAATDTQYF. The CDR3, as DNA: TGTGCCAGCAGCCTCCACGGCCTAGCGGCCACAGATACGCAGTATTTT.

The chain uses TRBV7-9 and TRBJ2-3; D unresolved. The CDR3 is 14 amino acids. V lost 5 bases, J lost 0 bases, and 9 bases lay in between. From germline, CDR1 is SEHNR and CDR2 FQNEAQ (reference sequence). As DNA, the CDR3 is TGTGCCAGCAGCCGTGGCCCTAGCACAGATACGCAGTATTTT. Translated, it gives CASSRGPSTDTQYF.

As for this clonotype: Its ends do not fully match the called genes, so a read error is possible. This chain links TRBV27 with TRBJ1-1; D gene ambiguous. CDR3 length: 12 amino acids. The germline gives CDR1 MNHEY, CDR2 SMNVEV (reference sequence). CDR3 region: CASSSRLGEAFF. The DNA of the CDR3 is TGTGCCAGTAGTTCCCGGTTGGGTGAAGCTTTCTTT.

V gene TRBV30 combines with J gene TRBJ1-4, with TRBD1 identical over 8 bases. Germline-derived CDR1 and CDR2 are GTSNPN and SVGIG (reference sequence). This CDR3 is 15 amino acids long. V gave up 2 bases and J gave up 7 bases; unmatched junction bases: 9. The chain's CDR3 is CAWSPPQGAGEKLFF. The CDR3 DNA follows: TGTGCCTGGAGTCCCCCTCAGGGGGCTGGTGAAAAACTGTTTTTT. Full variable domain (rest looked up from reference TRBV30 and TRBJ1-4): SQTIHQWPATLVQPVGSPLSLECTVEGTSNPNLYWYRQAAGRGLQLLFYSVGIGQISSEVPQNLSASRPQDRQFILSSKKLLLSDSGFYLCAWSPPQGAGEKLFFGSGTQLSVL.

The rearrangement uses TRBV11-2 and TRBJ2-3; D unclear. Trimming shortened V by 3 bases and J by 1 base, and 11 bases separated the two germline ends. The germline V gene has CDR1 SGHAT and CDR2 FQNNGV. The CDR3 loop spans 15 amino acids. The CDR3 DNA sequence: TGTGCCAGCAGCTTTAGCAGCCCGGGCACAGATACGCAGTATTTT. Residues: CASSFSSPGTDTQYF. Full variable domain (rest looked up from reference TRBV11-2 and TRBJ2-3): EAGVAQSPRYKIIEKRQSVAFWCNPISGHATLYWYQQILGQGPKLLIQFQNNGVVDDSQLPKDRFSAERLKGVDSTLKIQPAKLEDSAVYLCASSFSSPGTDTQYFGPGTRLTVL.

V gene TRBV10-3 combines with J gene TRBJ2-4; 8 nucleotides line up with TRBD2. Trimming at V came to 2 bases and at J to 0 bases, leaving 6 bases not matched to a gene. From germline, CDR1 is ENHRY and CDR2 SYGVKD. The CDR3 has 17 amino acids. CDR3 sequence (DNA): TGTGCCATCAGTGAGGGGGGACTAGAACTAGCCAAAAACATTCAGTACTTC. As protein: CAISEGGLELAKNIQYF.

The rearrangement uses TRBV20-1 and TRBJ2-5; D is undetermined. With 7 bases removed from V and 2 bases from J, the gap between germline ends came to 11 bases. Per germline, CDR1 DFQATT and CDR2 SNEGSKA (reference sequence). This CDR3 has 12 residues. CDR3 sequence: CSGSTAQETQYF. The CDR3 DNA reads as TGCAGTGGGAGTACCGCGCAAGAGACCCAGTACTTC.

This chain uses TRBV5-6 with TRBJ2-1; 8 bases are a match to TRBD2. With V trimmed by 1 base and J by 6 bases, 12 bases remained unmatched. Germline loops: CDR1 SGHDT, CDR2 YYEEEE. This CDR3 region has 17 residues. The CDR3 reads CASSLPRGAGGINEQFF. The CDR3 DNA reads TGTGCCAGCAGCTTGCCCCGAGGGGCGGGAGGTATCAATGAGCAGTTCTTC.

The V call is TRBV2, the J call TRBJ1-1; TRBD1 matches at 7 bases. The CDR3 contains 14 residues. Losses at the gene ends were 6 bases for V and 0 bases for J; bases not matched to a gene: 4. CDR1 and CDR2 from the germline V gene are SNHLY and FYNNEI. Here the CDR3 DNA reads TGTGCCAGCAGGAAAACAGGGGTGAACACTGAAGCTTTCTTT. Translating it yields CASRKTGVNTEAFF.